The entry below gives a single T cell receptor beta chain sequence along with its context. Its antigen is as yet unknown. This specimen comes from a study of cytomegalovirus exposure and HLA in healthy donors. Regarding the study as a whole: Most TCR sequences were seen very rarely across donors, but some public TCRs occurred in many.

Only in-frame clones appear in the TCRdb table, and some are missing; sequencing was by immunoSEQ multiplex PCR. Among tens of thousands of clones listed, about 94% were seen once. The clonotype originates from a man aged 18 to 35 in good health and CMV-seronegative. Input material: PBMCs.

The CDR3, as DNA: TGTGCCAGCAGCTTATCTCGGTGGGACAGGGAAGACTATGGCTACACCTTC. This translates into CASSLSRWDREDYGYTF. The chain recombines TRBV11-3 with TRBJ1-2, with TRBD1 matching 9 bases. Germline CDR1 and CDR2: SGHNT and YENEEA. The CDR3 consists of 17 residues. After removal of 2 bases from V and 3 bases from J, the junction contained 10 bases not matched to a gene.